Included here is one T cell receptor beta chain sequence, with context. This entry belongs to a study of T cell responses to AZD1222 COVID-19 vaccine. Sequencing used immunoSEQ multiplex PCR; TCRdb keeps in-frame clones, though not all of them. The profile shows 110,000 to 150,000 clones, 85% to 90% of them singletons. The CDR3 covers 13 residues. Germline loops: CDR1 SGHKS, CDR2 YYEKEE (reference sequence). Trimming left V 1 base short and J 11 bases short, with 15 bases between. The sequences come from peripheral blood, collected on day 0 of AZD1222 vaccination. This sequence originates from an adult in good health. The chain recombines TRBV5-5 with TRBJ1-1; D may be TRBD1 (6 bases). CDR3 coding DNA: TGTGCCAGCAGCTTGCGCACAGGGTTCCGGGCTTTCTTT. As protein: CASSLRTGFRAFF.